A selection of T cell receptor beta chains follows, all from one sample in a study of blood T cell repertoires in COVID-19. Profiled with immunoSEQ multiplex PCR; TCRdb holds only in-frame clones, not every one. Seen here are roughly 180,000 clones, roughly 90% observed once, and the top ten hold about 2.2%. The sequenced material came from PBMCs or T cells enriched from blood (not recorded which). These TCRs come from a woman in her 30s who had recovered from COVID-19. CDR3s include the opening cysteine and the closing phenylalanine or tryptophan. D genes are given only for firm matches. Size values are once, few and many counts, or a class for expanded clones, and some rows have none.

.,.,TRBV30,TRBJ1-4,TGTGCCTGGAGTCCGGTCCGGCAGCGTGAAAAACTGTTTTTT,CAWSPVRQREKLFF
TRBD1,.,TRBV7-2,TRBJ2-7,TGTGCCAGCAGCCCCTGGGACAGGGGGAACGAGCAGTACTTC,CASSPWDRGNEQYF
.,.,TRBV2,TRBJ1-2,TGTGCCAGCAGTCGGGAGGGACTAAACTATGGCTACACCTTC,CASSREGLNYGYTF
.,.,TRBV30,TRBJ1-1,TGTGCCTGGAGTGCGGGGTACACTGAAGCTTTCTTT,CAWSAGYTEAFF
.,.,TRBV4-3,TRBJ2-2,TGCGCCAGCAGCCAAGTAAAGCCGGGGTTCCCCGGGGAGCTGTTTTTT,CASSQVKPGFPGELFF
.,.,TRBV10-1,TRBJ2-7,TGCGCCAGCAGTGAGTCGAGCCACGAGCAGTACTTC,CASSESSHEQYF
.,.,TRBV27,TRBJ1-5,TGTGCCAGCAGTTTACTAGGAGGGGGCAATCAGCCCCAGCATTTT,CASSLLGGGNQPQHF
.,.,TRBV7-2,TRBJ2-2,TGTGCCAGCGCCCGGGGACTGCAGGGCGGGGAGCTGTTTTTT,CASARGLQGGELFF
TRBD1,.,TRBV7-3,TRBJ2-5,TGTGCCAGCAGCCGGACAGGGCCACAAGAGACCCAGTACTTC,CASSRTGPQETQYF
TRBD1,.,TRBV5-1,TRBJ1-1,TGCGCCAGCAGCCTCATGGGACAGGGATTCAAGAACACTGAAGCTTTCTTT,CASSLMGQGFKNTEAFF
.,.,TRBV24-1,TRBJ2-7,TGTGCCACCAATGTTTTCGCGCTAGACGAACAGTACTTC,CATNVFALDEQYF
.,.,TRBV18,TRBJ1-4,TGTGCCAGCTCACAGAAAAGCCCAGAGACACAGCATGAAAAACTGTTTTTT,CASSQKSPETQHEKLFF
.,few,TRBV30,TRBJ1-3,TGTGCCTGGAGTGGACAGATCGGAAACACCATATATTTT,CAWSGQIGNTIYF
.,.,TRBV11-2,TRBJ1-2,TGTGCCAGCAGTTTGGACAGAGACTACACCTTC,CASSLDRDYTF
TRBD1,.,TRBV2,TRBJ2-7,TGTGCCAGCAGCCTATCTCCGGGACAGCCTCAATCCGAGCAGTACTTC,CASSLSPGQPQSEQYF
TRBD1,.,TRBV6-5,TRBJ1-2,TGTGCCAGCAGAAAACCACAGGGGGCTCTTGGCTACACCTTC,CASRKPQGALGYTF
.,.,TRBV25-1,TRBJ2-7,TGTGCCAGCAGTGAATCCCGCCTAGTAAACGAGCAGTACTTC,CASSESRLVNEQYF
.,.,TRBV4-3,TRBJ2-3,TGCGCCAGCAGCCAAGGAAGCGGCGGGTCCCCAGATACGCAGTATTTT,CASSQGSGGSPDTQYF
.,.,TRBV27,TRBJ1-4,TGTGCCAGCAGTCATGGTACAGGGAATGAAAAACTGTTTTTT,CASSHGTGNEKLFF
TRBD2,once,TRBV4-3,TRBJ2-1,TGCGCCAGCAGCCCACAACTAGCGGGGGCCAGGAATGAGCAGTTCTTC,CASSPQLAGARNEQFF
.,few,TRBV6-5,TRBJ1-2,TGTGCCAGCAGTACGCCCGGGACACCTAACTATGGCTACACCTTC,CASSTPGTPNYGYTF
.,.,TRBV19,TRBJ2-2,TGTGCCACCGCTCCCCACACGGACTCGAACACCGGGGAGCTGTTTTTT,CATAPHTDSNTGELFF
.,.,TRBV30,TRBJ1-1,TGTGCCTGGAGTGTACACAGTATGAACACTGAAGCTTTCTTT,CAWSVHSMNTEAFF
TRBD1,once,TRBV19,TRBJ1-1,TGTGCCAGTAGTCCCGGGACAGACATGAACACTGAAGCTTTCTTT,CASSPGTDMNTEAFF
TRBD2,.,TRBV7-2,TRBJ2-1,TGTGCCAGCAGCTTAGTTGGGGCGGGAGCAAGGTACAATGAGCAGTTCTTC,CASSLVGAGARYNEQFF
TRBD1,.,TRBV23-1,TRBJ1-6,TGCGCCAGCAGTCAATCGGGGACAGGTTGCTCACCCCTCCACTTT,CASSQSGTGCSPLHF
TRBD1,.,TRBV7-2,TRBJ1-5,TGTGCCAGCAGCCCAACCGGGACAGGGGTAGGTCAGCCCCAGCATTTT,CASSPTGTGVGQPQHF
.,.,TRBV14,TRBJ2-1,TGTGCCAGCAGCCCGACAAGACCCTACAATGAGCAGTTCTTC,CASSPTRPYNEQFF
.,.,TRBV10-3,TRBJ1-1,TGTGCCATCAGTGAGTCGAACGGTTATACTGAAGCTTTCTTT,CAISESNGYTEAFF